This T cell receptor (beta chain) was retrieved from a study of T-cell memory formation after mild COVID-19. Study observations and caveats: Largely, contracting CD4+ clones fell within CM and EM, and contracting CD8+ clones within EMRA. Second-wave clones that peaked on day 37 lacked confirmed SARS-CoV-2 specificity.

This CDR3 spans 15 amino acids. Germline values: CDR1 MNHEY, CDR2 SVGEGT. With 8 bases clipped from V and 7 bases from J, the junction kept 16 bases outside the gene matches. MiXCR, applied by TCRdb to the 5' RACE reads, yields one record per CDR3 protein. The sample records just under 350,000 distinct CDR3 sequences, about an eighth being singletons. This clonotype was recorded a few times. Its antigen is as yet unknown. Sequencing was done on a sample of PBMCs or a T cell subset sorted from them (not recorded which). The TCR originated in a man younger than 35 who had mild COVID-19 (a few samples of this study predate the infection). Cell type and time point are not known. The chain carries TRBV6-2 or TRBV6-3 and TRBJ1-2, with 7 bases that match TRBD1. The CDR3 loop reads CASGKSDRPPSGYTF. CDR3 nucleotide sequence: TGTGCCAGCGGTAAATCGGACAGGCCGCCCTCTGGCTACACCTTC.